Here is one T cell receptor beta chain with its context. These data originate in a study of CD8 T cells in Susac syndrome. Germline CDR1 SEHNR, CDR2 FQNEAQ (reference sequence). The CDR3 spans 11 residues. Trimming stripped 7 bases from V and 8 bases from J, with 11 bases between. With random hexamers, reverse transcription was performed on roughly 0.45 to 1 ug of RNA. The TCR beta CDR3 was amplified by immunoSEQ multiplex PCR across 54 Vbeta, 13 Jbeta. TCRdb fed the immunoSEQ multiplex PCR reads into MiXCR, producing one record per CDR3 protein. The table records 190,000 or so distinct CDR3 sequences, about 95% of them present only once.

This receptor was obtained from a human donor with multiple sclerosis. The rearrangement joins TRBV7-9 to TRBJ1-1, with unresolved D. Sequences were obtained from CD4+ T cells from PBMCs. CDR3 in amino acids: CASTPAVEAFF. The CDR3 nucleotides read TGTGCCAGCACCCCGGCGGTGGAAGCTTTCTTT.